Here is one T cell receptor (beta chain) with its context. Using immunoSEQ multiplex PCR, the repertoire was profiled, and TCRdb retains in-frame clones only, with some absent. The sample contains under 50,000 clones, around 85% of which appear only once. These data are taken from a study of blood T cell repertoires in COVID-19. Overall study context: PBMCs, B-cell-depleted T cells, or T cells were the source of the cDNA or gDNA that made up the material.

The V segment lost 0 bases and the J segment 0 bases; nucleotides outside the gene matches: 0. This CDR3 is built from 16 residues. Germline V gene lookup returns CDR1 SGHDT and CDR2 YYEEEE. This TCR derives from a human donor in a cohort sampled during active COVID-19. The chain combines TRBV5-6 with TRBJ2-3; 11 bases align to TRBD2. The sample was peripheral blood. As DNA, the CDR3 is TGTGCCAGCAGCTTGGGACTAGCGGGAAGCACAGATACGCAGTATTTT. Its protein product is CASSLGLAGSTDTQYF.